One and the same sample provided the 10 T cell receptor beta chains below, sequenced in a study of T cell repertoires in cytomegalovirus infection. TCRdb re-analysed the reads in MiXCR, keeping a single row per CDR3 protein. The sample holds around 270,000 distinct CDR3 sequences, approximately 9% seen once. The sequenced sample was PBMCs. All receptors come from a human donor in good health (CMV status not recorded). Some clones in this sample may be carry-over from other donors' samples.

Ten or more counts support this clonotype. The rearrangement joins TRBV7-2 to TRBJ1-6; D is undetermined. Germline CDR1 is SGHTA and CDR2 is FQGNSA. The CDR3 spans 16 residues. Trimming left V 1 base short and J 6 bases short, with 13 bases between. Here the CDR3 DNA reads TGTGCCAGCAGCTTAGAAATCGGGTGGCTTAATTCACCCCTCCACTTT. Translation: CASSLEIGWLNSPLHF.

Many counts were recorded for this clonotype. The V and J genes are TRBV4-3 and TRBJ1-2; the D is unclear. Trimming took off 0 bases at V and 0 bases at J, with 8 bases between the two ends. The CDR3 extends over 15 amino acids. Germline-derived CDR1 and CDR2 are LGHNA and YSLEER. The CDR3 sequence: CASSQEPDTNYGYTF. The CDR3 nucleotides read TGCGCCAGCAGCCAAGAACCGGATACTAACTATGGCTACACCTTC.

This clonotype was seen a few times. The rearrangement uses TRBV30 and TRBJ2-3, with 7 bases matching TRBD2. The CDR3 has 15 amino acids. Germline CDR1 is GTSNPN and CDR2 is SVGIG (reference sequence). The V segment lost 3 bases and the J segment 7 bases; nucleotides outside the gene matches: 13. The CDR3 here is CAWSGYLGTTNTQYF. In DNA, the CDR3 is TGTGCCTGGAGCGGTTACCTCGGGACTACAAATACGCAGTATTTT.

This clonotype was counted many times. This chain uses TRBV28 with TRBJ1-2; the match to TRBD1 covers 7 bases. Germline V gives CDR1 MDHEN, CDR2 SYDVKM. There are 15 residues in the CDR3. V gave up 7 bases and J gave up 4 bases; unmatched junction bases: 12. CDR3 protein: CASTPHRGAPYGYTF. The CDR3, as DNA: TGTGCCAGCACCCCTCACAGGGGTGCCCCCTATGGCTACACCTTC.

This clonotype was seen repeatedly, ten times or more. V usage is TRBV11-2 and J usage is TRBJ2-3; perhaps TRBD2 as D (5 bases). The CDR3 contains 16 residues. The V and J ends lost 5 bases and 6 bases respectively, with 21 bases between them. Germline CDR1 is SGHAT and CDR2 is FQNNGV. Here the CDR3 reads CASSRNAPNPGDTQYF. CDR3 in DNA: TGTGCCAGCAGCCGAAATGCGCCGAACCCGGGGGATACGCAGTATTTT.

This clonotype was counted ten times or more. The chain recombines TRBV7-2 with TRBJ1-1; D unclear. The length of the CDR3 is 12 residues. Trimming pared 10 bases from V and 5 bases from J, leaving 14 bases between. Germline lookup yields CDR1 SGHTA and CDR2 FQGNSA. The CDR3 loop is CATSLSKTEAFF. CDR3 bases: TGTGCCACCTCCCTCAGCAAGACTGAAGCTTTCTTT.

This clonotype was counted ten times or more. The V gene is TRBV12-3 or TRBV12-4, the J gene TRBJ2-7; D is possibly TRBD1 (6 bases). Trimming left V 6 bases short and J 0 bases short, with 15 bases between. There are 15 residues in the CDR3. CDR3 loop: CASSLGTGSSYEQYF. The CDR3 nucleotides are TGTGCCAGCAGCTTGGGAACAGGGAGCTCCTACGAGCAGTACTTC.

The table lists this clonotype with many counts. The chain's CDR3 is CASSLAASVSSYNEQFF. In DNA form, the CDR3 reads TGTGCCAGCAGCTTAGCGGCTAGCGTTAGCTCCTACAATGAGCAGTTCTTC. This chain connects TRBV7-2 to TRBJ2-1, with D possibly matching TRBD2 (6 bases). Trimming cost V 0 bases and J 0 bases, with 12 bases left between them. This CDR3 is built from 17 residues. Germline CDR1 and CDR2: SGHTA and FQGNSA.

This clonotype was recorded many times. The chain employs TRBV7-2 and TRBJ1-4; unclear D gene. V lost 5 bases, J lost 4 bases, and 11 bases lay in between. Germline CDR1 and CDR2: SGHTA and FQGNSA. There are 14 residues in the CDR3. CDR3: CASSPSWGNEKLFF. The CDR3 nucleotides are TGTGCCAGCAGCCCTAGTTGGGGTAATGAAAAACTGTTTTTT.

This clonotype was picked up a small number of times. The rearrangement links TRBV28 to TRBJ2-7, with 9 positions matching TRBD2. J lost 0 bases, V lost 4 bases, and 7 bases had no gene match. Germline V gene lookup returns CDR1 MDHEN and CDR2 SYDVKM. This CDR3 spans 16 amino acids. CDR3 in DNA: TGTGCCAGCAGTTCCAGCGGGGGGCCCATCTCCTACGAGCAGTACTTC. Amino acids: CASSSSGGPISYEQYF. Based on the CDR3 plus reference TRBV28 and TRBJ2-7, the full variable domain is DVKVTQSSRYLVKRTGEKVFLECVQDMDHENMFWYRQDPGLGLRLIYFSYDVKMKEKGDIPEGYSVSREKKERFSLILESASTNQTSMYLCASSSSGGPISYEQYFGPGTRLTVT.